This T cell receptor beta chain comes out of a study of blood T cell repertoires in COVID-19. Across the whole study: COVID-19 samples collected from the United States, Italy and Spain covered acute and convalescent phases.

The germline V and J ends were trimmed by 4 bases and 0 bases, with 14 bases remaining between them. There are 16 residues in the CDR3. Germline V gene sequence: CDR1 SGHRS, CDR2 YFSETQ. Original analysis: How many nucleated cells were present was estimated from reference gene primer amplification. The data were produced by immunoSEQ multiplex PCR, yet TCRdb's version contains in-frame clones alone and is incomplete. Clonal size and the V and J genes are those of that table, whereas D and trimming came from the DNA. The repertoire has under 65,000 clones, 70% to 75% of them found once; the top ten carry around 13%. This clone showed up just a few times.

The sample taken for sequencing was peripheral blood. The clonotype originates from a woman between 65 and 79 years old with acute or convalescent COVID-19. The chain couples TRBV5-1 to TRBJ1-3, with D possibly being TRBD1 (5 bases). Here the CDR3 reads CASSPGRALSGNTIYF. As DNA, the CDR3 is TGCGCCAGCAGCCCCGGCAGGGCACTCTCTGGAAACACCATATATTTT.